Here is one T cell receptor beta chain with its context. This clone was seen at least ten times. No cognate antigen has been identified for it. No base quality information exists; no much larger clone differs at one position. This specimen belongs to a study of T cells after posttransplantation cyclophosphamide (dated by TCRdb to about 2016). For context, the study as a whole: T cell repertoire reconstitution was tracked by TRB sequencing after myeloablative bone marrow transplantation in which posttransplantation cyclophosphamide was used as GVHD prophylaxis. Antigen receptor sequencing was done on samples from 35 PTCy-treated patients and from around 15 related bone marrow donors of those patients. Public TRB sequences were searched against a database of over 3,000 sequences associated with responses to pathogens, tumor antigens, self-antigens and alloantigens. Because TRA and TRB clonality correlated tightly in 9 samples, later TCR analyses were limited to TRB. TRB sequencing was also done on up to about 3 additional blood samples from 2 to 5.2 years after transplant in 3 patients, and on pretransplant blood from a handful of patients. Blood from every one of the 30 to 40 PTCy patients who had 1-year posttransplant specimens underwent TRB sequencing. General findings and caveats noted by the study authors: At 1-2 months, donor-recipient similarity was low but rose over the first year, and the later blood repertoires were often dominated by donor CD8+ memory clones. Across around 40 patients, TRB clonality was highly associated with recipient CMV seropositivity and CMV reactivation, and diversity in PTCy patients was similar to diversity in CNI/methotrexate controls. The TRB repertoires of T cells infiltrating skin or GI tract showed only limited overlap with the TRB repertoires of T cells in blood.

TRB sequencing used genomic DNA with the immunoSEQ assay at survey resolution or the hsTCRB kit. The source study handled its data this way. The immunoSEQ software handled initial read processing, and the LymphoSeq R package was used for repertoire analyses. Clonality was calculated as 1 minus normalized Shannon entropy, and the Gini coefficient was also calculated for each TRB dataset. Phenotypes of unsorted samples were inferred by mapping TRB sequences from sorted subsets of the recipient or donor onto the same recipient's unsorted samples. TCRdb mirrors the immuneACCESS table, restricted to in-frame sequences. Some clones are absent from its copies; in checked studies, under half trace to an unresolved V gene, and the reason for the others is unknown. The V and J calls and the clone size are those of that table, but D and trimming were determined from the DNA. The sample comprises under 45,000 clones, and every one was counted more than once. Roughly 5.8% of the sample is held by the ten biggest clonotypes.

Related bone marrow donors provided peripheral blood samples on the day of marrow donation. Mononuclear cells from peripheral blood and bone marrow were separated by Ficoll-Hypaque density centrifugation and then cryopreserved. CDR1 and CDR2 were assigned from the germline V gene (reference sequence) as MNHEY and SMNVEV. Germline trimming: 1 base from V, 6 bases from J; junction bases outside gene matches: 0. From the cysteine up to the phenylalanine, the CDR3 has a length of 14 residues. Of the read, only the CDR3 DNA is kept; its 42 bases are in frame from base 1. The rearrangement joined TRBV27 to TRBJ2-3; a stretch of 11 junction bases matches TRBD2. Source material: PBMCs. The receptor was isolated from a man younger than 45 in good health and a related stem cell transplant donor. The CDR3 in this case is CASSLLAGGDTQYF. The sequenced DNA: TGTGCCAGCAGTTTATTAGCGGGGGGGGATACGCAGTATTTT.